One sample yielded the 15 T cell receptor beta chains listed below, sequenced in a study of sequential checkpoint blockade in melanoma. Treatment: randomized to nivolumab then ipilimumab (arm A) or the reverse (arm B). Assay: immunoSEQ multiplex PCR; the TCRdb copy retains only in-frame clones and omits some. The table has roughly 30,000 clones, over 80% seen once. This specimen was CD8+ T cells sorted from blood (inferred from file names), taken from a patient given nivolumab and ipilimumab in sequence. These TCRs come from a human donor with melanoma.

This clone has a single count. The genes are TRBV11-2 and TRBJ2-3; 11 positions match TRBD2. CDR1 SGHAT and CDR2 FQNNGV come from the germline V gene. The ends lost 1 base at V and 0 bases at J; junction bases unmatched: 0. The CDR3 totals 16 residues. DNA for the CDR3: TGTGCCAGCAGCTTAGGACTAGCGGGGAGCACAGATACGCAGTATTTT. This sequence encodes CASSLGLAGSTDTQYF.

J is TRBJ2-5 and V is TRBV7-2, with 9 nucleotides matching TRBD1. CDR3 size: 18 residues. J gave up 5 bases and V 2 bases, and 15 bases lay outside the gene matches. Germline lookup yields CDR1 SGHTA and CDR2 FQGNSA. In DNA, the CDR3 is TGTGCCAGCAGCTTAAATAGGGAGCGGGGACAGGGTATGGAGACCCAGTACTTC. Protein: CASSLNRERGQGMETQYF. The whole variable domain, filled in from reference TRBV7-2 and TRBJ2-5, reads GAGVSQSPSNKVTEKGKDVELRCDPISGHTALYWYRQSLGQGLEFLIYFQGNSAPDKSGLPSDRFSAERTGGSVSTLTIQRTQQEDSAVYLCASSLNRERGQGMETQYFGPGTRLLVL.

The CDR3, as DNA: TGTGCCAGCAGCGAAAGTCACAGCTCCTACGAGCAGTACTTC. Its translation is CASSESHSSYEQYF. This sequence joins TRBV21-1 and TRBJ2-7; TRBD1 reflects the table's D call only, with no check against the DNA. TRBV21-1 represents a pseudogene. CDR3 length: 14 amino acids.

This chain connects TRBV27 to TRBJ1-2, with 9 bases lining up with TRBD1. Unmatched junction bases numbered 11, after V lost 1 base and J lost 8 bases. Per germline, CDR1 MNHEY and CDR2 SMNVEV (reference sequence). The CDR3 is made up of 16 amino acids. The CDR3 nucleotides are TGTGCCAGCAGTTTATGGGCGACGGGGGACAGGGAGGGCTACACCTTC. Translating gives CASSLWATGDREGYTF.

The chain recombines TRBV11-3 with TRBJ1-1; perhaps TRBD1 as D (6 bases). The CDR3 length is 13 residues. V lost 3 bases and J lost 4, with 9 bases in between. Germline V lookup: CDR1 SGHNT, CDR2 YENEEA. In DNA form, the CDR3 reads TGTGCCAGCAGCTTCTCCAGGGGCACTGAAGCTTTCTTT. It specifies CASSFSRGTEAFF. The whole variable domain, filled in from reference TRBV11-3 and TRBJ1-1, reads EAGVVQSPRYKIIEKKQPVAFWCNPISGHNTLYWYLQNLGQGPELLIRYENEEAVDDSQLPKDRFSAERLKGVDSTLKIQPAELGDSAVYLCASSFSRGTEAFFGQGTRLTVV.

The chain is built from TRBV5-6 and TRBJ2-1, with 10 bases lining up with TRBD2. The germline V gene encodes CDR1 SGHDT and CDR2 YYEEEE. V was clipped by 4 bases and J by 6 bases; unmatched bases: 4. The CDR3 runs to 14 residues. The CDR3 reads CASSRRLAGNEQFF. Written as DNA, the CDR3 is TGTGCCAGCAGCCGGAGACTAGCGGGCAATGAGCAGTTCTTC.

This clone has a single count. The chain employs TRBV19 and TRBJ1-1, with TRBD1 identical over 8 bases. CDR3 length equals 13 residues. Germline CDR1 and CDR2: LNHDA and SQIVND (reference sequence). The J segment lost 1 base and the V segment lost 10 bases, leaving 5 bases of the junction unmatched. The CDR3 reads CATSRGPNTEAFF. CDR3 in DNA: TGTGCCACCTCCAGGGGGCCGAACACTGAAGCTTTCTTT.

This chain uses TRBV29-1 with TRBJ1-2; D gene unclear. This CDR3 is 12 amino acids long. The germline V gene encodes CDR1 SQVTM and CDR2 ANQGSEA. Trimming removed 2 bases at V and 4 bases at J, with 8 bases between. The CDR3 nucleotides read TGCAGCGTTGAACGGGAGATCTATGGCTACACCTTC. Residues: CSVEREIYGYTF.

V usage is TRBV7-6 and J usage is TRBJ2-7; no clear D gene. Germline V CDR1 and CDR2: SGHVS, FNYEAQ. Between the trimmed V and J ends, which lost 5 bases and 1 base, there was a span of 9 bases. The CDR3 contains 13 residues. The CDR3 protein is CASSGDISYEQYF. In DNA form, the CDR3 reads TGTGCCAGCAGCGGCGACATTTCCTACGAGCAGTACTTC.

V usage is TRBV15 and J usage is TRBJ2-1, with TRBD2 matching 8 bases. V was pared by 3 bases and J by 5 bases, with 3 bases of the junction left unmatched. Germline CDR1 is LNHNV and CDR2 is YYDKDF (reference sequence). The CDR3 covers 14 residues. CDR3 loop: CATSRGLGHNEQFF. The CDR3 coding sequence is TGTGCCACCAGCAGGGGACTAGGGCACAATGAGCAGTTCTTC. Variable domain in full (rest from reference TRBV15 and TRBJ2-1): DAMVIQNPRYQVTQFGKPVTLSCSQTLNHNVMYWYQQKSSQAPKLLFHYYDKDFNNEADTPDNFQSRRPNTSFCFLDIRSPGLGDTAMYLCATSRGLGHNEQFFGPGTRLTVL.

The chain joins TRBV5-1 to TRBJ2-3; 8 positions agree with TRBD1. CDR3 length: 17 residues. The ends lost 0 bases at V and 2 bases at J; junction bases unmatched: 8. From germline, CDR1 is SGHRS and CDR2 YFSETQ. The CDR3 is CASSLAWDRFATDTQYF. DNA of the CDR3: TGCGCCAGCAGCTTGGCTTGGGACAGGTTCGCCACAGATACGCAGTATTTT.

The DNA of the CDR3 is TGTGCCAGCAGTCTCCGTTCGCGGCATACGCAGTATTTT. It codes for CASSLRSRHTQYF. This chain uses TRBV27 with TRBJ2-3; D call uncertain. The CDR3 has 13 amino acids. V lost 5 bases and J lost 7, with 13 bases in between. From germline, CDR1 is MNHEY and CDR2 SMNVEV (reference sequence).

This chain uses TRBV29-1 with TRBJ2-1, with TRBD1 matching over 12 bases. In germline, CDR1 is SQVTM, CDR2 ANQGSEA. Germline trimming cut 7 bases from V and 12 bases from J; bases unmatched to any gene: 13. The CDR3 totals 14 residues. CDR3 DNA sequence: TGCAGCGGATCCTCCGGGACAGGGGGCGGGAGGCAGTTCTTC. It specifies CSGSSGTGGGRQFF.

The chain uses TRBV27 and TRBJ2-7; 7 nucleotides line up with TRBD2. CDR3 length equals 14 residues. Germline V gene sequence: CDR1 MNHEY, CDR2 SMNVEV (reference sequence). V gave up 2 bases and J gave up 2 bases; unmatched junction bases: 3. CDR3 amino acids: CASSLTGGTYEQYF. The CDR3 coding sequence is TGTGCCAGCAGTTTAACCGGGGGGACCTACGAGCAGTACTTC.

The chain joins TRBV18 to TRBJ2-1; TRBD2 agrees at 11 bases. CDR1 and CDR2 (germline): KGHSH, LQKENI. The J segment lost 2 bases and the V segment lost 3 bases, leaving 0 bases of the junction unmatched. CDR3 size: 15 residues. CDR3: CASSPSGGAYNEQFF. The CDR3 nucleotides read TGTGCCAGCTCACCTAGCGGGGGGGCCTACAATGAGCAGTTCTTC.